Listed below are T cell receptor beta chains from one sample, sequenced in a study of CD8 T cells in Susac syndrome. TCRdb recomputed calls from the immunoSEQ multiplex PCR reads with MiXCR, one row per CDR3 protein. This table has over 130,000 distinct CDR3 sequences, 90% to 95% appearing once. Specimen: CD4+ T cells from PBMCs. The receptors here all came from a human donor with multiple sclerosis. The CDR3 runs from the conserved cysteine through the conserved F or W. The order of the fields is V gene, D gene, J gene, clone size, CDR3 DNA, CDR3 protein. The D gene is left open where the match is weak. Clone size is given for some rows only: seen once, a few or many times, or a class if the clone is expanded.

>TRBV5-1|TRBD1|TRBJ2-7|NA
TGCGCCAGCAGCAGACGACAGGGGATCTACGAGCAGTACTTC
CASSRRQGIYEQYF
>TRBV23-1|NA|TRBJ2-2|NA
TGCGCCAGCAGTCAATCCAGTCGACATACTTCTTTCACCGGGGAGCTGTTTTTT
CASSQSSRHTSFTGELFF
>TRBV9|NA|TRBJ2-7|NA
TGTGCCAGCAGCCAAGGTCCTAGCTCCTACGAGCAGTACTTC
CASSQGPSSYEQYF
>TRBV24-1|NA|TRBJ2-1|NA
TGTGCCACCAGTGATTTGTCGGCTACTCCTTACAATGAGCAGTTCTTC
CATSDLSATPYNEQFF
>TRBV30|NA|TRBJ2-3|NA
TGTGCCTGGAGTGGTGCAGGAACCAGCACAGATACGCAGTATTTT
CAWSGAGTSTDTQYF
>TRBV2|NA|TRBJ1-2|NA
TGTGCCAGCAGTGAAGCGCTTGGGCGACGTGGAAACAACTATGGCTACACCTTC
CASSEALGRRGNNYGYTF
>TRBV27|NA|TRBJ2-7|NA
TGTGCCAGCGCGACCATTCCCCAATCTCGTCGAGAGCAGTACTTC
CASATIPQSRREQYF
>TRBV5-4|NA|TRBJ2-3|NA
TGTGCCAGCAGCCCGCCGTCGGCTAGGGATACGCAGTATTTT
CASSPPSARDTQYF
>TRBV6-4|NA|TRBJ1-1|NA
TGTGCCAGCAGTGACTCGAGTCGCACTGAAGCTTTCTTT
CASSDSSRTEAFF
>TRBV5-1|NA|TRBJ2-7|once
TGCGCCAGCAGCGACAAGTACGAGCAGTACTTC
CASSDKYEQYF
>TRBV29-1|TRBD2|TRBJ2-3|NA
TGCAGCGTGTATCGGACTAGCGGCCGCACAGATACGCAGTATTTT
CSVYRTSGRTDTQYF
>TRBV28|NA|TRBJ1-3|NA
TGTGCCAGCAGTTCTTGGTCGGCAGGGGAAAACACCATATATTTT
CASSSWSAGENTIYF
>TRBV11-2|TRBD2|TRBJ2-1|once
TGTGCCAGCAGCTTAGTCTTCCGAGCTTCCTTTCTAGCGGGAGGCCACAATGAGCAGTTCTTC
CASSLVFRASFLAGGHNEQFF
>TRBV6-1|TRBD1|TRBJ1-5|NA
TGTGCCAGCAATACCGGACAGGGTCGGGATCAGCCCCAGCATTTT
CASNTGQGRDQPQHF
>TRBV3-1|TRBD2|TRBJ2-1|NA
TGTGCCAGCAGCCAAGATCTTTCTAGCGGGAGTTACAATGAGCAGTTCTTC
CASSQDLSSGSYNEQFF
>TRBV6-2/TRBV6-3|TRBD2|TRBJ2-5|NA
TGTGCCACGGCGCTAGCGGGAGTACAGACCCAGTACTTC
CATALAGVQTQYF
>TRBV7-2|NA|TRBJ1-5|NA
TGTGCCAGCAGCTCACAGGGAACGACGAGCAATCAGCCCCAGCATTTT
CASSSQGTTSNQPQHF
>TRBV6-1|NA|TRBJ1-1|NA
TGTGCCAGCAGACAAGTTGGGGGGCTGATGAACACTGAAGCTTTCTTT
CASRQVGGLMNTEAFF
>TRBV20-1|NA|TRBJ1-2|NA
TGCAGTCCTAAAAAGGAAGCCGGGGGCTACACCTTC
CSPKKEAGGYTF
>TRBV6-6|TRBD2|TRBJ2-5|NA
TGTGCCAGCAGTTACTCAGTCGGGGGGGTCGAGACCCAGTACTTC
CASSYSVGGVETQYF
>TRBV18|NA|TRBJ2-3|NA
TGTGCCAGCTCACGTACAAGCGGAGAGGAGACGCAGTATTTT
CASSRTSGEETQYF
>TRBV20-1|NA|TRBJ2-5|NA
TGCAGTTTTACGGCCCCCGTGGGAGAGACCCAGTACTTC
CSFTAPVGETQYF
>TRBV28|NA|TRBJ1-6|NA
TGTGCCAGCAGCCTCCATTCACCCCTCCACTTT
CASSLHSPLHF
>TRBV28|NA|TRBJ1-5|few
TGTGCCAGCAGGGGCGGCAATCAGCCCCAGCATTTT
CASRGGNQPQHF
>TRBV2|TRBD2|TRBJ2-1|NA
TGTGCCAGCAGTGAAACGGGGGGCAATGAGCAGTTCTTC
CASSETGGNEQFF
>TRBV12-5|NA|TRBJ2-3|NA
TGTGCTAGTGGTTTGGGACCCGCCGGAGATACGCAGTATTTT
CASGLGPAGDTQYF
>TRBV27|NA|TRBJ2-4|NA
TGTGCCAGCAGTTGGAATAGTCGGAACATTCAGTACTTC
CASSWNSRNIQYF
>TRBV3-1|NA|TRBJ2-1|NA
TGTGCCAGCAGCCAAGAACCGGGACCCTATGAGCAGTTCTTC
CASSQEPGPYEQFF
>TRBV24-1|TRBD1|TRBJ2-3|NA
TGTGCCACCAGTGAATCTGACAGGGGGAGAGATACGCAGTATTTT
CATSESDRGRDTQYF
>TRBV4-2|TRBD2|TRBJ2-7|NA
TGTGCCAGCAGCCAAGACCCCCTAGCGGGGGCCGCGCAGTACTTC
CASSQDPLAGAAQYF
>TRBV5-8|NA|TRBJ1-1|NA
TGTGCCAGCAGCTTGGGGTCGCGGTCCACTGAAGCTTTCTTT
CASSLGSRSTEAFF
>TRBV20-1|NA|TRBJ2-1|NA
TGCAGTGCTAGAGACCTAACTAGCCATGAGCAGTTCTTC
CSARDLTSHEQFF
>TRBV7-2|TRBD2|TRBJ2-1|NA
TGTGCCAGCAGCTTAAGGAGCGGGGGGGCCACCGCCGATGAGCAGTTCTTC
CASSLRSGGATADEQFF
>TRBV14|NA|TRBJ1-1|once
TGTGCCAGCAGCCAGGATATTAGGACAGCTCACCACACTGAAGCTTTCTTT
CASSQDIRTAHHTEAFF
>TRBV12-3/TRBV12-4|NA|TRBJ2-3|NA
TGTGCCAGCAGTTTAGGTCGGGGGCTAGCGCCTAGCACAGATACGCAGTATTTT
CASSLGRGLAPSTDTQYF
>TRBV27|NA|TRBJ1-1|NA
TGTGCCAGCAGTTTATGGGGTAATACTGAAGCTTTCTTT
CASSLWGNTEAFF
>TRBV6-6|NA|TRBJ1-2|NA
TGTGCCAGCAGTCCTTCTCGGGGCTATGGCTACACCTTC
CASSPSRGYGYTF
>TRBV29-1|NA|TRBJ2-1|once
TGCAGCGTTAAAGAGGTTGGGTCCTACAATGAGCAGTTCTTC
CSVKEVGSYNEQFF
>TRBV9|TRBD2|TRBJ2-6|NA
TGTGCCAGCAGCGCCCGCGGGCAGGGAGGGGCTGGGGCCAACGTCCTGACTTTC
CASSARGQGGAGANVLTF
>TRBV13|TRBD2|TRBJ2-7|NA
TGTGCCAGCAGCCCTCGACTAGCGGGACACTCCTACGAGCAGTACTTC
CASSPRLAGHSYEQYF
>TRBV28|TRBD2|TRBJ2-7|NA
TGTGCCAGCAGAGATCGACTAGCTCAAGCGGGATACGAGCAGTACTTC
CASRDRLAQAGYEQYF
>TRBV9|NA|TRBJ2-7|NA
TGTGCCAGCAGCGCCTCGGGTCGAGGAGAGCAGTACTTC
CASSASGRGEQYF
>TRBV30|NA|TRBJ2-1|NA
TGTGCCTGGATATGGAGAAATGAGCAGTTCTTC
CAWIWRNEQFF
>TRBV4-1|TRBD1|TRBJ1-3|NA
TGCGCCAGCAGCCTTTTTCCTCGGACAGGGGGCGCAGGAAACACCATATATTTT
CASSLFPRTGGAGNTIYF
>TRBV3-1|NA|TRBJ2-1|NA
TGTGCCAGCAGCCCGGAGGGTTGGAATTACAATGAGCAGTTCTTC
CASSPEGWNYNEQFF
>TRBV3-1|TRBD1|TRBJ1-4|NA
TGTGCCAGCAGCCATCAACCAGGGGGAAGTCCGGGTGAAAAACTGTTTTTT
CASSHQPGGSPGEKLFF
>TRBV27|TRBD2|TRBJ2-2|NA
TGTGCCAGCAGTTTGCTAGCGGGGGGGCACACCGGGGAGCTGTTTTTT
CASSLLAGGHTGELFF
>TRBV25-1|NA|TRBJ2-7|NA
TGTGCCAGCTCCCTAACAGGGCTCTACGAGCAGTACTTC
CASSLTGLYEQYF
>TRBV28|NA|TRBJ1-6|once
TGTGCCAGCAGCGCTAGTGGCAGTCGGAATTCACCCCTCCACTTT
CASSASGSRNSPLHF
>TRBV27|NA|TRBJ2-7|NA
TGTGCCAGCAGTCATCAGGGGTCCTACGAGCAGTACTTC
CASSHQGSYEQYF
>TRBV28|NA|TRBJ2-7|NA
TGTGCCAGCAGTGTCCGGGACGAGCAGTACTTC
CASSVRDEQYF